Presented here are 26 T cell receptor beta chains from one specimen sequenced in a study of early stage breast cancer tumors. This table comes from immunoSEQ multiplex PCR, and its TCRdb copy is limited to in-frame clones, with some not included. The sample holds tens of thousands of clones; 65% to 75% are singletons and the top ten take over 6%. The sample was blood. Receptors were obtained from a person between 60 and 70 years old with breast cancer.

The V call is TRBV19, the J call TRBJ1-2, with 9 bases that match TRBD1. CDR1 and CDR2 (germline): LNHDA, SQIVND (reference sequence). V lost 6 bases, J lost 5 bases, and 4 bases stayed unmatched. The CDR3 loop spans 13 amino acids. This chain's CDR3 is CASRDRGSYGYTF. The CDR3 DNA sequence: TGTGCCAGTAGGGACAGGGGAAGTTATGGCTACACCTTC.

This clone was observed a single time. The CDR3: CAISVGQEWLDTF. Here the CDR3 DNA reads TGTGCCATCAGTGTTGGGCAGGAATGGTTGGACACCTTC. The chain joins TRBV10-3 to TRBJ1-2; D is ambiguous. The CDR3 loop spans 13 amino acids. Germline CDR1 is ENHRY and CDR2 is SYGVKD. Trimming stripped 4 bases from V and 12 bases from J, with 18 bases between.

CDR3: CASSPLDSGTVNTEAFF. The CDR3 DNA reads TGTGCCAGCTCACCACTGGATTCCGGGACAGTGAACACTGAAGCTTTCTTT. This sequence joins TRBV18 and TRBJ1-1; TRBD1 matches at 7 bases. Germline loops: CDR1 KGHSH, CDR2 LQKENI. Germline trimming cut 1 base from V and 0 bases from J; bases unmatched to any gene: 8. The CDR3 runs 17 residues.

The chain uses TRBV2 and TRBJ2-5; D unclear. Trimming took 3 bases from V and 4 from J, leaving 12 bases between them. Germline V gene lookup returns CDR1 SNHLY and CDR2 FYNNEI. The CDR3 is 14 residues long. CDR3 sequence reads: CASSEGINRETQYF. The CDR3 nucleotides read TGTGCCAGCAGTGAGGGAATTAATCGAGAGACCCAGTACTTC.

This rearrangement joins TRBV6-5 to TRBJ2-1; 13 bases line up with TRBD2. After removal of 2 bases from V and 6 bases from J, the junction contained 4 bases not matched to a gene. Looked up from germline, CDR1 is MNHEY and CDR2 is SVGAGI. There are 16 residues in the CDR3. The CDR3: CASSYPGTSGTNEQFF. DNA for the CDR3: TGTGCCAGCAGTTACCCCGGGACTAGCGGGACCAATGAGCAGTTCTTC.

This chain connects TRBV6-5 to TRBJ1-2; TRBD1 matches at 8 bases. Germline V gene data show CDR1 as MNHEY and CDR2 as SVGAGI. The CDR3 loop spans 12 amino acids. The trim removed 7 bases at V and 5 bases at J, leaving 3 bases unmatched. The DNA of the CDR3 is TGTGCCAGCACCGACAGGGGATATGGCTACACCTTC. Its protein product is CASTDRGYGYTF.

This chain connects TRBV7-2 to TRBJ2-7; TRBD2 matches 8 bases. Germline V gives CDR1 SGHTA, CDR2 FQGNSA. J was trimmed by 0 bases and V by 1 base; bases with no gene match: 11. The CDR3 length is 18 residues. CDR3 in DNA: TGTGCCAGCAGCTTAGGTGTCAGCGGGAGCGGGAGCTCCTACGAGCAGTACTTC. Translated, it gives CASSLGVSGSGSSYEQYF.

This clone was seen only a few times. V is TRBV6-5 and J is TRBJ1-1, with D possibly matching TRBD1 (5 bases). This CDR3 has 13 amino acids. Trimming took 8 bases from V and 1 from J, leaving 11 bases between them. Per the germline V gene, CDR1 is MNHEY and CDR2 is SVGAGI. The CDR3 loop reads CASLPGPNTEAFF. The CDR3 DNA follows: TGTGCCAGCCTGCCGGGACCGAACACTGAAGCTTTCTTT.

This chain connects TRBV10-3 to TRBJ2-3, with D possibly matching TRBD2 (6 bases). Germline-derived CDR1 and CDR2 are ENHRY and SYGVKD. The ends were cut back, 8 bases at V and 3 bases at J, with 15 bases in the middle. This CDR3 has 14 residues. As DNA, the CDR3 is TGTGCCATCCTTACTAGCTCGCGGACAGATACGCAGTATTTT. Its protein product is CAILTSSRTDTQYF.

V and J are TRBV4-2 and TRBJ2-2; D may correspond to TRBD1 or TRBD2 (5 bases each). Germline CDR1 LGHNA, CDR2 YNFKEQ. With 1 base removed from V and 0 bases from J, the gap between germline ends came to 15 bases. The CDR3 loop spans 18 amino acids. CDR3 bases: TGTGCCAGCAGCCAAGTGGGACGGATAGCGACGAACACCGGGGAGCTGTTTTTT. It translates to CASSQVGRIATNTGELFF.

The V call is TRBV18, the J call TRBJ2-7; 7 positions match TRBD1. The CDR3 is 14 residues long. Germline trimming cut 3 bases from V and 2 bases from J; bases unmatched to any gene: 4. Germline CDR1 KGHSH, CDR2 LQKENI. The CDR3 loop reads CASSPRQGTYEQYF. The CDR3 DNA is TGTGCCAGCTCACCGAGACAGGGAACCTACGAGCAGTACTTC.

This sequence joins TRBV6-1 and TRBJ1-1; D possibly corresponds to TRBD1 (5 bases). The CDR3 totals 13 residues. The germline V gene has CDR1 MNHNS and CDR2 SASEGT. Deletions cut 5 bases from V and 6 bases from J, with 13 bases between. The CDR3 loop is CASSFPGGSEAFF. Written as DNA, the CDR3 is TGTGCCAGCAGTTTTCCCGGGGGGTCTGAAGCTTTCTTT.

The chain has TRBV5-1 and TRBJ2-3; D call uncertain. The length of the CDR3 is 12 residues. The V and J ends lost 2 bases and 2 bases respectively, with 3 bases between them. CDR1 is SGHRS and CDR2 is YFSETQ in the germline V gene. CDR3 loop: CASSLDTDTQYF. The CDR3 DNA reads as TGCGCCAGCAGCTTAGACACAGATACGCAGTATTTT.

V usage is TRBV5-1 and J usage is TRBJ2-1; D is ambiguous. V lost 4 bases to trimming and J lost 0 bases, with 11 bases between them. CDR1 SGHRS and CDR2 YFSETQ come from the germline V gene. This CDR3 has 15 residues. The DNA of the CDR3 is TGCGCCAGCAGCCCGCTGCCAGGCTCCTACAATGAGCAGTTCTTC. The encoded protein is CASSPLPGSYNEQFF. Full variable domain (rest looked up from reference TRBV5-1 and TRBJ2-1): KAGVTQTPRYLIKTRGQQVTLSCSPISGHRSVSWYQQTPGQGLQFLFEYFSETQRNKGNFPGRFSGRQFSNSRSEMNVSTLELGDSALYLCASSPLPGSYNEQFFGPGTRLTVL.

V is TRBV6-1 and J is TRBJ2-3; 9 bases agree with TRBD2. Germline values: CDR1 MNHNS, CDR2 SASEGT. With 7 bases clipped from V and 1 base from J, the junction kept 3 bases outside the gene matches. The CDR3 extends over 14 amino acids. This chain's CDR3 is CASTKRGGTDTQYF. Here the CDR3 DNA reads TGTGCCAGCACTAAGCGGGGGGGCACAGATACGCAGTATTTT.

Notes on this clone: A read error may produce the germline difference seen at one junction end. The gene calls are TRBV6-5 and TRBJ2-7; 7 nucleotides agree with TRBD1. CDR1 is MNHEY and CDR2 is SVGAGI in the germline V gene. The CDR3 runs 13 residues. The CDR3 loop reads CASSYSRTGTASF. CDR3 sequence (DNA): TGTGCCAGCAGTTACTCGAGGACCGGGACAGCTTCCTTC.

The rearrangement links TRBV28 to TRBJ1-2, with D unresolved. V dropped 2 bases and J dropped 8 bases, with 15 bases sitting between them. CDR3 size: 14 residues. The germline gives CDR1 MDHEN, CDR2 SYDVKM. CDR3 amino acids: CASSLNLYQAGYTF. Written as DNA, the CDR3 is TGTGCCAGCAGTTTAAATTTATACCAGGCGGGCTACACCTTC.

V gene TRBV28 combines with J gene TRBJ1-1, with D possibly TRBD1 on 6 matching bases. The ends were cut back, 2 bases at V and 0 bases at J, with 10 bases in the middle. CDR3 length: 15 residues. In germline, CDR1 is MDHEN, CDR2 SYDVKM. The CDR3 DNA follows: TGTGCCAGCAGTTTAGGGGACAAGTTGAACACTGAAGCTTTCTTT. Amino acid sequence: CASSLGDKLNTEAFF.

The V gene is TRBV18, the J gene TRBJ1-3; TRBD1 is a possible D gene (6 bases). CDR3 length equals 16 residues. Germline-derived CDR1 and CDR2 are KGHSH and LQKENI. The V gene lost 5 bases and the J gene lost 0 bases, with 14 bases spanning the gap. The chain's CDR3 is CASSSPGASSGNTIYF. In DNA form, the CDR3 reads TGTGCCAGCTCATCTCCAGGGGCCAGCTCTGGAAACACCATATATTTT. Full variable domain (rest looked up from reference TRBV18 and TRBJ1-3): NAGVMQNPRHLVRRRGQEARLRCSPMKGHSHVYWYRQLPEEGLKFMVYLQKENIIDESGMPKERFSAEFPKEGPSILRIQQVVRGDSAAYFCASSSPGASSGNTIYFGEGSWLTVV.

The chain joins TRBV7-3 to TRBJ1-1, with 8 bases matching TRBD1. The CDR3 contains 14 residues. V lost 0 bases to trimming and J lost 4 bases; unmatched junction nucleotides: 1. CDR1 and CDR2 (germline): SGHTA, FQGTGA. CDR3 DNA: TGTGCCAGCAGCTTAACAGGGACAGGCACTGAAGCTTTCTTT. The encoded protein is CASSLTGTGTEAFF.

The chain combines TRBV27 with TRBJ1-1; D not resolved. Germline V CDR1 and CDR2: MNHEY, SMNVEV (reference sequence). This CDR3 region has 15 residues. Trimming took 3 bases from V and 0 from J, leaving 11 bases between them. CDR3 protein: CASSLGYSMNTEAFF. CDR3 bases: TGTGCCAGCAGTTTGGGTTACAGTATGAACACTGAAGCTTTCTTT.

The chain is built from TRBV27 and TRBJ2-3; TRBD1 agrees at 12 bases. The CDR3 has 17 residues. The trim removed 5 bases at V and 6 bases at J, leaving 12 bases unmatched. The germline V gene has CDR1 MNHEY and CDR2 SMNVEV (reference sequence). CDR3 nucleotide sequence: TGTGCCAGCAGTGCCTACCTCGGGACAGGGGGCTCGGATACGCAGTATTTT. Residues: CASSAYLGTGGSDTQYF.

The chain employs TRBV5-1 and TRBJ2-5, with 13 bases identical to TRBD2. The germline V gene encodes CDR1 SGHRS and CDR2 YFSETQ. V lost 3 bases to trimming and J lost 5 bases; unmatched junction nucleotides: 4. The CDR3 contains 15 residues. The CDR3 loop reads CASSSGLAGVETQYF. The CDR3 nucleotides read TGCGCCAGCAGCTCCGGACTAGCGGGAGTGGAGACCCAGTACTTC.

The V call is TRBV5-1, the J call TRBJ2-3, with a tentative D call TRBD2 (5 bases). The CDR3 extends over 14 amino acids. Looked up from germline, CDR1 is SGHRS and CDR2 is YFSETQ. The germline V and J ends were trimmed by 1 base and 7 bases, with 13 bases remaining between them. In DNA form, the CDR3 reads TGCGCCAGCAGCTTGTTACTACGGGAAAATACGCAGTATTTT. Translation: CASSLLLRENTQYF.

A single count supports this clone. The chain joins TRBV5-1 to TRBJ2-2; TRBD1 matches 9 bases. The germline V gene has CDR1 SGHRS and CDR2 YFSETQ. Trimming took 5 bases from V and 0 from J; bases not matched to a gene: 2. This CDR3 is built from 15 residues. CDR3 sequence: CASSWTGANTGELFF. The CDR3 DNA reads TGCGCCAGCAGTTGGACAGGGGCGAACACCGGGGAGCTGTTTTTT.

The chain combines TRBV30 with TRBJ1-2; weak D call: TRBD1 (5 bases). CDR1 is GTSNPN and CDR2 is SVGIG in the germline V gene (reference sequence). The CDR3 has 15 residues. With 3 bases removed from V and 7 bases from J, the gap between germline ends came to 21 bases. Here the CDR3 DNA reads TGTGCCTGGAGGGCCCCTTTGAGGCAGGGTGGTGGCTACACCTTC. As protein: CAWRAPLRQGGGYTF.